Below are 14 T cell receptor beta chains sequenced from a single sample in a study of type 1 regulatory T cells. TCRdb re-called the reads with MiXCR, one entry per CDR3 protein. Of 90,000 to 100,000 distinct CDR3 sequences in the sample, around a third were seen once. Specimen: CD4+ T cells, either the whole sample or a sorted fraction (not recorded which). Every receptor here comes from a human donor in good health.

This chain connects TRBV7-9 to TRBJ2-7; tentative D call: TRBD1 (7 bases). CDR1 is SEHNR and CDR2 is FQNEAQ in the germline V gene (reference sequence). V lost 1 base, J lost 5 bases, and 18 bases lay in between. The CDR3 covers 16 residues. The CDR3 nucleotides are TGTGCCAGCAGCTTAGGAGGGGGCGGGATCCCCGACGAGCAGTACTTC. Its protein product is CASSLGGGGIPDEQYF.

The chain is built from TRBV3-1 and TRBJ1-2; D is perhaps TRBD1 (6 bases). Trimming removed 4 bases from V and 4 bases from J, with 16 bases in between. The germline gives CDR1 LGHDT, CDR2 YNNKEL (reference sequence). The CDR3 runs to 15 residues. CDR3 in DNA: TGTGCCAGCAGCCCGCCGGGGGGGCTCGTCTATGGCTACACCTTC. It encodes CASSPPGGLVYGYTF.

This clonotype has only a few counts. The chain carries TRBV19 and TRBJ1-2; D remains ambiguous. CDR1 is LNHDA, CDR2 SQIVND, per germline (reference sequence). This CDR3 has 12 amino acids. Trimming left V 6 bases short and J 1 base short, with 6 bases between. The chain's CDR3 is CASSMSNYGYTF. The CDR3 DNA is TGTGCCAGTAGCATGAGTAACTATGGCTACACCTTC.

This clonotype was seen a few times. This sequence joins TRBV7-2 and TRBJ2-3; possibly TRBD1 or TRBD2 for D (5 bases each). CDR1 and CDR2 from the germline V gene are SGHTA and FQGNSA. V was cut by 5 bases and J by 1 base, with 13 bases left in between. CDR3 length equals 15 residues. The CDR3 coding sequence is TGTGCCAGCAGCCGCACAAGGGGAGGCACAGATACGCAGTATTTT. Its translation: CASSRTRGGTDTQYF. The full variable domain, with the rest looked up from reference TRBV7-2 and TRBJ2-3, is GAGVSQSPSNKVTEKGKDVELRCDPISGHTALYWYRQSLGQGLEFLIYFQGNSAPDKSGLPSDRFSAERTGGSVSTLTIQRTQQEDSAVYLCASSRTRGGTDTQYFGPGTRLTVL.

This clonotype was seen more than once but under ten times. This chain joins TRBV7-9 and TRBJ2-5; 10 bases line up with TRBD2. Germline CDR1 reads SEHNR; CDR2 reads FQNEAQ (reference sequence). The CDR3 spans 14 residues. Trimming took 4 bases from V and 5 from J; bases not matched to a gene: 4. The CDR3 loop is CASSYLAGDETQYF. The DNA for the CDR3 is TGTGCCAGCAGCTACCTAGCGGGAGACGAGACCCAGTACTTC.

Here the CDR3 DNA reads TGCGCCAGCAGCCCCTCGTCCAGTCAAAATTCACCCCTCCACTTT. Translated, it gives CASSPSSSQNSPLHF. V gene TRBV5-1 combines with J gene TRBJ1-6; no definite D call. The CDR3 consists of 15 residues. V lost 4 bases and J lost 7, with 15 bases in between. Germline values: CDR1 SGHRS, CDR2 YFSETQ.

This chain connects TRBV9 to TRBJ1-1; TRBD1 matches 7 bases. The CDR3 runs to 16 residues. Germline CDR1 is SGDLS and CDR2 is YYNGEE. Trimming at V came to 3 bases and at J to 4 bases, leaving 12 bases not matched to a gene. The DNA of the CDR3 is TGTGCCAGCAGCGCGTTGCCGGGACAGAAAACCACTGAAGCTTTCTTT. It yields the protein CASSALPGQKTTEAFF.

Here the CDR3 reads CSAKQGFSSYEQYF. In nucleotides, the CDR3 is TGCAGTGCTAAGCAAGGATTCAGCTCCTACGAGCAGTACTTC. This chain links TRBV20-1 with TRBJ2-7, with unresolved D. The CDR3 runs 14 residues. Between the trimmed V and J ends, which lost 4 bases and 0 bases, there was a span of 13 bases. Germline V gene lookup returns CDR1 DFQATT and CDR2 SNEGSKA (reference sequence).

This CDR3 is CASSLESALAGNEQFF. The CDR3, as DNA: TGTGCCAGCAGCTTAGAATCTGCGCTAGCGGGTAATGAGCAGTTCTTC. This chain links TRBV7-2 with TRBJ2-1; 8 bases match TRBD2. CDR3 length: 16 residues. In germline, CDR1 is SGHTA, CDR2 FQGNSA. After removal of 1 base from V and 7 bases from J, the junction contained 9 bases not matched to a gene.

This clonotype was recorded a few times. The rearrangement joins TRBV3-2 to TRBJ2-1; the D call in the table, TRBD2, was not verified against the DNA. TRBV3-2 is assigned pseudogene status. CDR3 length: 16 amino acids. Here the CDR3 reads CARQAHILAGVGEQFF. In DNA, the CDR3 is TGTGCCAGGCAAGCCCATATACTAGCGGGAGTGGGTGAGCAGTTCTTC.

This clonotype was counted between two and nine times. The chain combines TRBV5-1 with TRBJ2-5; D uncertain. Trimming took off 0 bases at V and 4 bases at J, with 10 bases between the two ends. The CDR3 runs to 14 residues. Germline values: CDR1 SGHRS, CDR2 YFSETQ. CDR3: CASSLAQSSETQYF. The CDR3 DNA reads TGCGCCAGCAGCTTGGCGCAGAGTTCAGAGACCCAGTACTTC.

V is TRBV20-1 and J is TRBJ2-1; D unresolved. Germline-derived CDR1 and CDR2 are DFQATT and SNEGSKA (reference sequence). Trimming removed 5 bases from V and 9 bases from J, with 17 bases in between. The CDR3 is made up of 13 amino acids. CDR3 in amino acids: CSADLVGRGEQFF. The DNA of the CDR3 is TGCAGTGCTGACCTGGTCGGCCGTGGTGAGCAGTTCTTC.

This clonotype was seen ten or more times. This chain connects TRBV29-1 to TRBJ2-1; 9 bases are a match to TRBD2. Germline loops: CDR1 SQVTM, CDR2 ANQGSEA. J gave up 0 bases and V 8 bases, and 5 bases lay outside the gene matches. CDR3 size: 14 residues. The CDR3 coding sequence is TGCAGCATGTTTAGCGGGAGCTCCTACAATGAGCAGTTCTTC. It translates to CSMFSGSSYNEQFF.

The chain couples TRBV7-2 to TRBJ2-6, with D possibly matching TRBD1 (6 bases). V dropped 5 bases and J dropped 1 base, with 18 bases sitting between them. Per germline, CDR1 SGHTA and CDR2 FQGNSA. CDR3 size: 18 residues. CDR3 residues: CASSLVKKTGSGANVLTF. CDR3 DNA: TGTGCCAGCAGCCTAGTCAAGAAAACAGGGTCTGGGGCCAACGTCCTGACTTTC.